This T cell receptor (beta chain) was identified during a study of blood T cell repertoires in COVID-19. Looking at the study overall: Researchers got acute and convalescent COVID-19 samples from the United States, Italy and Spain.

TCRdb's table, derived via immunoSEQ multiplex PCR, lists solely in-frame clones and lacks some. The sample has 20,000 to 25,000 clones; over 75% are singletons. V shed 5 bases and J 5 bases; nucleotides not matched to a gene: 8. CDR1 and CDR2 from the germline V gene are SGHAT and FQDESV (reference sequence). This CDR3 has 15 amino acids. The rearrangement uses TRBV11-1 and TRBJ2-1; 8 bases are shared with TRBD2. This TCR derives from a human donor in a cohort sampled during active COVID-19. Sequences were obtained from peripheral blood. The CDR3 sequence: CASSHLAGGHNEQFF. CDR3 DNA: TGTGCCAGCAGCCACCTCGCGGGGGGCCACAATGAGCAGTTCTTC. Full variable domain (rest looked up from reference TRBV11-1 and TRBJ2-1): EAEVAQSPRYKITEKSQAVAFWCDPISGHATLYWYRQILGQGPELLVQFQDESVVDDSQLPKDRFSAERLKGVDSTLKIQPAELGDSAMYLCASSHLAGGHNEQFFGPGTRLTVL.